The next 25 T cell receptor beta chains were all read from a single sample in a study of a mutant IDH1 vaccine in newly diagnosed glioma (dated by TCRdb to 2020 to 2022). The intended sense of this specimen's time point label: week 5, during vaccination. A 20-mer mutant IDH1 peptide at 300 micrograms in Montanide made up each vaccine dose, which was injected subcutaneously together with topical imiquimod. These receptors have no known antigen. Library generation was performed with the immunoSEQ multiplex PCR assay. The immuneACCESS repertoire file appears here via TCRdb, limited to in-frame rearrangements. These files lack a portion of the clones; in checked studies, under half of the deficit traces to unresolved V genes, and the cause of the others is not known. A total of 50,000 to 70,000 clones appear in this sample, 65% to 90% of them only once. Approximately 3.3% of the sample comes from the top ten.

The sample was PBMCs, taken from a glioma patient whose treatment included an IDH1 peptide vaccine. All receptors derive from a woman aged 18-29 years with glioma. Some clones in this sample may be carry-over from other donors' samples.

V and J are TRBV9 and TRBJ1-2; D unclear. The germline V gene encodes CDR1 SGDLS and CDR2 YYNGEE. V was pared by 1 base and J by 4 bases, with 5 bases between. The CDR3 consists of 12 residues. The CDR3 region has the DNA TGTGCCAGCAGCGTAACAGCCTATGGCTACACCTTC. This codes for CASSVTAYGYTF. The full variable domain, rest sourced from reference TRBV9 and TRBJ1-2, is DSGVTQTPKHLITATGQRVTLRCSPRSGDLSVYWYQQSLDQGLQFLIQYYNGEERAKGNILERFSAQQFPDLHSELNLSSLELGDSALYFCASSVTAYGYTFGSGTRLTVV.

The chain carries TRBV7-3 and TRBJ2-1; 9 bases line up with TRBD2. The germline V gene has CDR1 SGHTA and CDR2 FQGTGA. The trim removed 1 base at V and 3 bases at J, leaving 4 bases unmatched. The CDR3 is 16 amino acids. Here the CDR3 reads CASSLRSLAGYNEQFF. For the CDR3, the DNA is TGTGCCAGCAGCTTAAGGTCACTAGCGGGCTACAATGAGCAGTTCTTC.

The CDR3 here is CASRGRSASPYEQYF. The CDR3 nucleotides are TGCGCCAGCAGGGGGAGGAGCGCGTCTCCCTACGAGCAGTACTTC. J is TRBJ2-7 and V is TRBV10-2; D is possibly TRBD2 (6 bases). This CDR3 is 15 amino acids long. CDR1 is WSHSY and CDR2 is SAAADI in the germline V gene. Between the trimmed V and J ends, which lost 6 bases and 2 bases, there was a span of 17 bases.

V gene TRBV6-5 combines with J gene TRBJ1-1, with 7 bases identical to TRBD1. The CDR3 has 15 residues. The germline V gene encodes CDR1 MNHEY and CDR2 SVGAGI. J lost 1 base, V lost 2 bases, and 4 bases had no gene match. This CDR3 is CASSYTRTGNTEAFF. As DNA, the CDR3 is TGTGCCAGCAGTTACACCAGGACAGGGAACACTGAAGCTTTCTTT.

This clone occurred a few times. The rearrangement links TRBV7-9 to TRBJ1-4; no clear D. V lost 5 bases and J 0 bases, leaving 10 bases between the germline ends. CDR1 is SEHNR and CDR2 is FQNEAQ in the germline V gene (reference sequence). CDR3 length: 15 amino acids. CDR3 sequence reads: CASSPTTATNEKLFF. The CDR3 DNA sequence: TGTGCCAGCAGCCCCACGACGGCAACTAATGAAAAACTGTTTTTT.

This chain uses TRBV7-9 with TRBJ1-4, with TRBD1 matching 7 bases. Germline V gene lookup returns CDR1 SEHNR and CDR2 FQNEAQ (reference sequence). CDR3 length equals 18 residues. V lost 4 bases and J lost 5; bases outside the gene matches: 16. CDR3 nucleotides: TGTGCCAGCAGCTCCCCTACAGGGGATCTTCTACGGAATGAAAAACTGTTTTTT. Its protein product is CASSSPTGDLLRNEKLFF.

The CDR3 sequence: CASSASRQNYGYTF. CDR3 DNA: TGTGCCAGCAGCGCCTCTAGACAGAACTATGGCTACACCTTC. The chain combines TRBV11-2 with TRBJ1-2, with D perhaps TRBD1 (5 bases). The CDR3 loop spans 14 amino acids. Trimming removed 5 bases at V and 2 bases at J, with 12 bases between. The germline gives CDR1 SGHAT, CDR2 FQNNGV. The complete variable domain, with remaining parts taken from reference TRBV11-2 and TRBJ1-2, reads EAGVAQSPRYKIIEKRQSVAFWCNPISGHATLYWYQQILGQGPKLLIQFQNNGVVDDSQLPKDRFSAERLKGVDSTLKIQPAKLEDSAVYLCASSASRQNYGYTFGSGTRLTVV.

The chain couples TRBV28 to TRBJ2-7; 14 nucleotides agree with TRBD2. V trimming: 5 bases; J trimming: 7 bases; junction bases outside the gene matches: 16. The CDR3 sequence is 18 residues long. Per germline, CDR1 MDHEN and CDR2 SYDVKM. CDR3 nucleotides: TGTGCCAGCAGTCTTTACGGTCTGACTAGCGGGAGGGCCGAAGAGCAGTACTTC. It specifies CASSLYGLTSGRAEEQYF.

The genes are TRBV30 and TRBJ2-7; 7 bases fit TRBD2. In germline, CDR1 is GTSNPN, CDR2 SVGIG (reference sequence). The trim removed 3 bases at V and 0 bases at J, leaving 2 bases unmatched. This CDR3 contains 13 residues. The CDR3 bases are TGTGCCTGGAGCGGGGGGTACTCCTACGAGCAGTACTTC. Its translation: CAWSGGYSYEQYF.

Written as DNA, the CDR3 is TGTGCCAGCAGCGCCAGGGAGAGCTACGAGCAGTACTTC. Translation gives CASSARESYEQYF. The chain couples TRBV5-4 to TRBJ2-7; D is tentatively TRBD1 or TRBD2 (5 bases each). With 4 bases removed from V and 3 bases from J, the gap between germline ends came to 11 bases. From germline, CDR1 is SGHNT and CDR2 YYREEE (reference sequence). The CDR3 has 13 amino acids.

This chain joins TRBV23-1 and TRBJ1-4; D gene uncertain. TRBV23-1 is noted as an ORF with a role that remains uncertain. V lost 8 bases, J lost 4 bases, and 11 bases lay in between. The CDR3 is 13 amino acids. For the CDR3, the DNA is TGCGCCAGCCGGTTTGGGGATAATGAAAAACTGTTTTTT. Protein: CASRFGDNEKLFF.

The rearrangement links TRBV19 to TRBJ1-4; a weak D match, TRBD1 (6 bases). Deletions cut 7 bases from V and 3 bases from J, with 15 bases between. Germline CDR1 LNHDA, CDR2 SQIVND (reference sequence). CDR3 size: 15 residues. The CDR3 DNA reads TGTGCCAGTAAGGGGGGATTGGCGGCTAATGAAAAACTGTTTTTT. This codes for CASKGGLAANEKLFF.

V and J are TRBV7-2 and TRBJ1-6; D possibly corresponds to TRBD1 (6 bases). The CDR3 has 15 amino acids. The V gene's germline CDR1 is SGHTA and CDR2 FQGNSA. Trimming cost V 7 bases and J 13 bases, with 23 bases left between them. In nucleotides, the CDR3 is TGTGCCAGCACCCCTCTGGGGGGGCCCCCGCCGCCCCTCCACTTT. This encodes CASTPLGGPPPPLHF.

The chain is built from TRBV19 and TRBJ2-1, with 16 bases that match TRBD2. Germline assignment: CDR1 LNHDA and CDR2 SQIVND (reference sequence). The CDR3 totals 17 residues. J was trimmed by 4 bases and V by 7 bases; bases with no gene match: 7. In DNA, the CDR3 is TGTGCCAGTACCGAGGGACTAGCGGGGGGGCGGTACAATGAGCAGTTCTTC. This gives the protein CASTEGLAGGRYNEQFF.

This clone was recorded once. This sequence joins TRBV5-6 and TRBJ1-5; D possibly corresponds to TRBD1 (6 bases). The CDR3 extends over 16 amino acids. V lost 0 bases, J lost 2 bases, and 12 bases lay in between. CDR1 is SGHDT and CDR2 is YYEEEE in the germline V gene. The CDR3 bases are TGTGCCAGCAGCTTGGGTGGGGGCACTGGCAATCAGCCCCAGCATTTT. Its protein product is CASSLGGGTGNQPQHF.

This clone was seen just once. The V gene is TRBV11-2, the J gene TRBJ2-1; D ambiguous. This CDR3 has 12 amino acids. Per the germline V gene, CDR1 is SGHAT and CDR2 is FQNNGV. V gave up 5 bases and J gave up 10 bases, with 12 bases separating them. This chain's CDR3 is CASSRLSREQFF. The CDR3 DNA reads TGTGCCAGCAGCCGCCTATCCCGGGAGCAGTTCTTC.

The J gene is TRBJ2-3, the V gene TRBV27; D remains unclear. The CDR3 runs 15 residues. The V gene lost 3 bases and the J gene lost 0 bases, with 10 bases spanning the gap. The germline CDR1 and CDR2 sequences are MNHEY and SMNVEV (reference sequence). CDR3 sequence (DNA): TGTGCCAGCAGTTTTCGGTCCCTAAGCACAGATACGCAGTATTTT. It translates to CASSFRSLSTDTQYF.

The chain employs TRBV15 and TRBJ2-1, with no clear D. This CDR3 contains 12 residues. The ends were cut back, 1 base at V and 2 bases at J, with 0 bases in the middle. The germline gives CDR1 LNHNV, CDR2 YYDKDF (reference sequence). In DNA, the CDR3 is TGTGCCACCAGCAGAGCCTACAATGAGCAGTTCTTC. Translating it yields CATSRAYNEQFF.

This chain connects TRBV11-2 to TRBJ2-7, with D possibly matching TRBD2 (6 bases). Trimming took 5 bases from V and 2 from J, leaving 13 bases between them. Germline lookup yields CDR1 SGHAT and CDR2 FQNNGV. This CDR3 has 14 amino acids. The CDR3 DNA reads as TGTGCCAGCAGCGTCGGGACTTCGGCCTACGAGCAGTACTTC. Protein sequence: CASSVGTSAYEQYF. Full variable domain (rest looked up from reference TRBV11-2 and TRBJ2-7): EAGVAQSPRYKIIEKRQSVAFWCNPISGHATLYWYQQILGQGPKLLIQFQNNGVVDDSQLPKDRFSAERLKGVDSTLKIQPAKLEDSAVYLCASSVGTSAYEQYFGPGTRLTVT.

The chain is built from TRBV9 and TRBJ2-2; a weak D match, TRBD1 (6 bases). Germline V CDR1 and CDR2: SGDLS, YYNGEE. Trimming took 4 bases from V and 4 from J, leaving 14 bases between them. The CDR3 totals 15 residues. The CDR3 loop reads CASSPVQGTTGELFF. The CDR3 bases are TGTGCCAGCAGCCCTGTACAGGGTACCACCGGGGAGCTGTTTTTT.

The chain has TRBV29-1 and TRBJ2-7; 10 bases are a match to TRBD1. The V gene's germline CDR1 is SQVTM and CDR2 ANQGSEA. Germline trimming cut 1 base from V and 3 bases from J; bases unmatched to any gene: 0. The CDR3 has 13 amino acids. CDR3 in amino acids: CSVEGTGGYEQYF. The CDR3 nucleotides are TGCAGCGTTGAAGGGACAGGGGGCTACGAGCAGTACTTC.

The J gene is TRBJ1-1, the V gene TRBV6-5; possibly TRBD1 for D (5 bases). Germline V CDR1 and CDR2: MNHEY, SVGAGI. V lost 7 bases and J lost 4, with 13 bases in between. The CDR3 runs to 13 residues. This chain's CDR3 is CASTNGGGTEAFF. The CDR3 DNA is TGTGCCAGCACCAACGGGGGAGGCACTGAAGCTTTCTTT.

The chain links TRBV9 to TRBJ1-1, with D unresolved. CDR3 size: 13 residues. Trimming removed 4 bases from V and 1 base from J, with 8 bases in between. CDR1 and CDR2 (germline): SGDLS, YYNGEE. In DNA form, the CDR3 reads TGTGCCAGCAGCACCCGACAGAACACTGAAGCTTTCTTT. Its translation: CASSTRQNTEAFF.

The V and J genes are TRBV5-4 and TRBJ2-2; no definite D call. Trimming removed 0 bases from V and 3 bases from J, with 6 bases in between. This CDR3 is 14 amino acids long. The germline gives CDR1 SGHNT, CDR2 YYREEE (reference sequence). CDR3 sequence: CASSLGQYTGELFF. DNA of the CDR3: TGTGCCAGCAGCTTGGGGCAGTACACCGGGGAGCTGTTTTTT. The complete variable domain, with remaining parts taken from reference TRBV5-4 and TRBJ2-2, reads ETGVTQSPTHLIKTRGQQVTLRCSSQSGHNTVSWYQQALGQGPQFIFQYYREEENGRGNFPPRFSGLQFPNYSSELNVNALELDDSALYLCASSLGQYTGELFFGEGSRLTVL.

The V call is TRBV7-6, the J call TRBJ2-7; the D gene could be TRBD1 or TRBD2 (6 bases each). CDR1 is SGHVS, CDR2 FNYEAQ, per germline. The V end was cut by 5 bases, the J end by 6 bases, with 14 bases between. This CDR3 has 13 residues. DNA of the CDR3: TGTGCCAGCAGCCCGCCCCCGGGGGCCGAGCAGTACTTC. This codes for CASSPPPGAEQYF.